This T cell receptor beta chain derives from a study of cytomegalovirus exposure and HLA in healthy donors. Study results and caveats: Accurate prediction of HLA-A and HLA-B alleles (for most subjects) was reportedly achieved from TCR beta sequences.

With 60 Vbeta and 13 Jbeta primers, the PCR was carried out. This table comes from immunoSEQ multiplex PCR, and its TCRdb copy is limited to in-frame clones, with some not included. The sample carries under 140,000 clones, over 60% recorded once. With respect to this clone: The target antigen is unknown.

Material: PBMCs. The TCR comes from a woman aged 60-75 years in good health and CMV-seropositive.

The DNA for the CDR3 is TGTGCCAGCAGGGGGGCGTGGGGGCCAAGCGGGAGGGCCGGGGGCGAGCAGTACTTC. This encodes CASRGAWGPSGRAGGEQYF. The chain carries TRBV28 and TRBJ2-7; 10 positions agree with TRBD2. V shed 6 bases and J 6 bases; nucleotides not matched to a gene: 23. Germline CDR1 and CDR2: MDHEN and SYDVKM. CDR3 length: 19 residues. Full variable domain (rest looked up from reference TRBV28 and TRBJ2-7): DVKVTQSSRYLVKRTGEKVFLECVQDMDHENMFWYRQDPGLGLRLIYFSYDVKMKEKGDIPEGYSVSREKKERFSLILESASTNQTSMYLCASRGAWGPSGRAGGEQYFGPGTRLTVT.